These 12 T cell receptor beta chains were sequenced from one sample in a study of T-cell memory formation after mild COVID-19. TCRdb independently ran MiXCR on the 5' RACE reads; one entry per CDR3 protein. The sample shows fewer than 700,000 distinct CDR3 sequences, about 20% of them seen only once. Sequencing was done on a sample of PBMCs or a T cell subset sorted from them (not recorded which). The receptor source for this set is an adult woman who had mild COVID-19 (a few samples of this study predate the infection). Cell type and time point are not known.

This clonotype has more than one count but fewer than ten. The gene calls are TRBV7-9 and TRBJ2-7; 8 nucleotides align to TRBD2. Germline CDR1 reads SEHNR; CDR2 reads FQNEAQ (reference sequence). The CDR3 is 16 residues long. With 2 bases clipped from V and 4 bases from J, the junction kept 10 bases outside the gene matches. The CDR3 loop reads CASSLPAGGVEYEQYF. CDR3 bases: TGTGCCAGCAGCTTACCTGCGGGGGGCGTTGAATACGAGCAGTACTTC.

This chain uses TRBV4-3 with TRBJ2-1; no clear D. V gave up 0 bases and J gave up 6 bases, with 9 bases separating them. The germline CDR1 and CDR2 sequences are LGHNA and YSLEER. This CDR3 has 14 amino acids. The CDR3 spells CASSQDRGVNEQFF. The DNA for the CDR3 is TGCGCCAGCAGCCAAGATCGTGGAGTCAATGAGCAGTTCTTC.

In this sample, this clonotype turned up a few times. CDR3 coding DNA: TGTGCCAGCAGCTTATTTGTCGTTGAGGCGAACACTGAAGCTTTCTTT. It translates to CASSLFVVEANTEAFF. This sequence joins TRBV7-2 and TRBJ1-1; no clear D. V lost 2 bases and J 1 base, leaving 14 bases between the germline ends. The CDR3 is made up of 16 amino acids. Germline V lookup: CDR1 SGHTA, CDR2 FQGNSA.

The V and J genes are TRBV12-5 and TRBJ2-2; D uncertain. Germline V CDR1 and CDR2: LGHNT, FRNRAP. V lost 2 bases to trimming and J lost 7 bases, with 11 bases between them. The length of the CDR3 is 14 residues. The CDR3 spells CASGLKSASGELFF. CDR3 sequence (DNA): TGTGCTAGTGGTTTGAAAAGCGCGAGCGGGGAGCTGTTTTTT.

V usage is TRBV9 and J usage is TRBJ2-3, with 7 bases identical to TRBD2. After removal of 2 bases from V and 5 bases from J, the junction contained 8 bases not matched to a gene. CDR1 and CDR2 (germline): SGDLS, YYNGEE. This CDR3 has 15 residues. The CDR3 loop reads CASSVWEGEGDTQYF. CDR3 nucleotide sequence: TGTGCCAGCAGCGTCTGGGAGGGAGAGGGAGATACGCAGTATTTT.

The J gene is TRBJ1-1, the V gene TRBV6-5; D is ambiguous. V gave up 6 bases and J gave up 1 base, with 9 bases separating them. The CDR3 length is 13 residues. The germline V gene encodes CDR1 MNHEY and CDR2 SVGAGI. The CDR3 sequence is CASSIHRNTEAFF. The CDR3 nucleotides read TGTGCCAGCAGCATTCACAGGAACACTGAAGCTTTCTTT.

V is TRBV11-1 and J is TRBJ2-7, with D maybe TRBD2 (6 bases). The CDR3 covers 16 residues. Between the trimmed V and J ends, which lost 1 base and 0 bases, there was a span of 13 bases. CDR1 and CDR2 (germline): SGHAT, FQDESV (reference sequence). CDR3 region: CASSLGDIGSSYEQYF. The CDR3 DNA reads TGTGCCAGCAGCTTAGGAGATATCGGGAGCTCCTACGAGCAGTACTTC.

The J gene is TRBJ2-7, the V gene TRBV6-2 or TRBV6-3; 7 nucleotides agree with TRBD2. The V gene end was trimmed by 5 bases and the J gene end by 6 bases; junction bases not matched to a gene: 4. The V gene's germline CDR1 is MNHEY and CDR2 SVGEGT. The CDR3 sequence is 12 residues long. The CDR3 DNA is TGTGCCAGCAGTCTCCGACTAGCCGAGCAGTACTTC. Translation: CASSLRLAEQYF.

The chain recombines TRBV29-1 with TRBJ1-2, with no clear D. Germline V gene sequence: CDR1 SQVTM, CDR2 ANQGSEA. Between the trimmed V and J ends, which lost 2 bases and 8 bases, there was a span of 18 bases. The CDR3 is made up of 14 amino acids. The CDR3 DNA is TGCAGCGTTGAATTGAGTTCGTTCCCGGGGGGCTACACCTTC. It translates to CSVELSSFPGGYTF.

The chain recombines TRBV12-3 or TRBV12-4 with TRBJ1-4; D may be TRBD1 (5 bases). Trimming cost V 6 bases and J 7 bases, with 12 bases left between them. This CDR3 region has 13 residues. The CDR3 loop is CASSLGRREKLFF. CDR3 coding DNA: TGTGCCAGCAGCCTGGGACGGCGTGAAAAACTGTTTTTT.

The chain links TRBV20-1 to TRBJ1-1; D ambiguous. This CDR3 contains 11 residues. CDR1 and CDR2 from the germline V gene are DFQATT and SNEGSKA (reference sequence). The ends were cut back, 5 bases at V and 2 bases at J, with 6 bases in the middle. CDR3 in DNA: TGCAGTGCTGGCCTTAACACTGAAGCTTTCTTT. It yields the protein CSAGLNTEAFF.

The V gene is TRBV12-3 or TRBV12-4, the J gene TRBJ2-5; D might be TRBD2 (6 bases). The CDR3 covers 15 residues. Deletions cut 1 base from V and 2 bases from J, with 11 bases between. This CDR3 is CASSLGLATQETQYF. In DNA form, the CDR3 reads TGTGCCAGCAGTTTAGGTCTAGCGACACAAGAGACCCAGTACTTC.